Each of the 28 T cell receptor beta chains below was sequenced from the same sample in a study of Ad26.COV2.S vaccination and SARS-CoV-2 variants. Produced via immunoSEQ multiplex PCR; TCRdb's table is partial and in-frame only. The sample comprises 300,000 to 450,000 clones, about 91% of which are singletons, and 3.5% to 4.5% rests with the top ten. Sequenced here: peripheral blood, sampled after recovery from COVID-19. These TCRs come from a human donor who had recovered from COVID-19.

The rearrangement joins TRBV10-1 to TRBJ2-1; 8 nucleotides line up with TRBD2. With V trimmed by 5 bases and J by 5 bases, 5 bases remained unmatched. The CDR3 extends over 14 amino acids. In germline, CDR1 is WNHNN, CDR2 SYGVQD (reference sequence). The CDR3 sequence is CASSRGRGDNEQFF. The CDR3 region has the DNA TGCGCCAGCAGTCGAGGGCGGGGGGACAATGAGCAGTTCTTC.

The chain links TRBV19 to TRBJ1-1; D gene uncertain. Germline CDR1 LNHDA, CDR2 SQIVND (reference sequence). The V gene lost 4 bases and the J gene lost 4 bases, with 4 bases spanning the gap. The CDR3 has 11 residues. DNA of the CDR3: TGTGCCAGTAGTACGTTCACTGAAGCTTTCTTT. It translates to CASSTFTEAFF.

The chain combines TRBV19 with TRBJ2-1, with D perhaps TRBD2 (6 bases). CDR1 is LNHDA, CDR2 SQIVND, per germline (reference sequence). V was trimmed by 6 bases and J by 10 bases, leaving 22 bases between them. The CDR3 runs to 15 residues. The CDR3 sequence is CASRPRGGTGGEQFF. CDR3 coding DNA: TGTGCCAGTAGACCCCGTGGCGGGACCGGCGGGGAGCAGTTCTTC. The full variable domain, with the rest looked up from reference TRBV19 and TRBJ2-1, is DGGITQSPKYLFRKEGQNVTLSCEQNLNHDAMYWYRQDPGQGLRLIYYSQIVNDFQKGDIAEGYSVSREKKESFPLTVTSAQKNPTAFYLCASRPRGGTGGEQFFGPGTRLTVL.

V usage is TRBV5-4 and J usage is TRBJ1-6, with D unclear. Germline V gene sequence: CDR1 SGHNT, CDR2 YYREEE (reference sequence). CDR3 length: 14 residues. V lost 0 bases, J lost 10 bases, and 11 bases lay in between. As DNA, the CDR3 is TGTGCCAGCAGCTTGGATTCTACAAAATCACCCCTCCACTTT. Translating it yields CASSLDSTKSPLHF.

The chain joins TRBV4-1 to TRBJ2-6; 10 bases map to TRBD1. Germline V CDR1 and CDR2: MGHRA, YSYEKL. The CDR3 covers 18 residues. The junction had 5 bases not matched to a gene; V was cut back by 3 bases and J by 0 bases. CDR3 residues: CASSQGQGPLSGANVLTF. Written as DNA, the CDR3 is TGCGCCAGCAGCCAGGGACAGGGGCCCCTCTCTGGGGCCAACGTCCTGACTTTC.

CDR3 amino acids: CASSPDRDTGELFF. CDR3 nucleotide sequence: TGTGCCAGCAGCCCCGACAGGGACACCGGGGAGCTGTTTTTT. The chain recombines TRBV6-6 with TRBJ2-2; TRBD1 aligns across 7 bases. The CDR3 covers 14 residues. Trimming cost V 6 bases and J 3 bases; bases outside gene matches: 4. Germline V lookup: CDR1 MNHNY, CDR2 SVGAGI (reference sequence).

The genes are TRBV7-8 and TRBJ2-7; 7 bases match TRBD1. The CDR3 has 17 residues. V gave up 0 bases and J gave up 0 bases; unmatched junction bases: 8. Germline CDR1 reads SGHVS; CDR2 reads FQNEAQ. The CDR3 is CASSLARVQGVSYEQYF. The DNA of the CDR3 is TGTGCCAGCAGCTTAGCTCGGGTGCAGGGGGTCTCCTACGAGCAGTACTTC.

V is TRBV10-3 and J is TRBJ2-3; weak D call: TRBD1 (6 bases). Germline values: CDR1 ENHRY, CDR2 SYGVKD. This CDR3 contains 15 residues. The ends were cut back, 7 bases at V and 0 bases at J, with 14 bases in the middle. Written as DNA, the CDR3 is TGTGCCATCATGCAGGGGAGATCCAGCACAGATACGCAGTATTTT. Encoded protein: CAIMQGRSSTDTQYF.

The chain employs TRBV11-2 and TRBJ2-3, with D possibly matching TRBD1 (6 bases). Trimming shortened V by 4 bases and J by 3 bases, and 11 bases separated the two germline ends. The V gene's germline CDR1 is SGHAT and CDR2 FQNNGV. The CDR3 runs to 14 residues. The CDR3 DNA sequence: TGTGCCAGCAGCTCCCCAGGGGTAACAGATACGCAGTATTTT. Its protein is CASSSPGVTDTQYF.

This chain joins TRBV4-1 and TRBJ1-5, with D possibly matching TRBD1 (5 bases). Looked up from germline, CDR1 is MGHRA and CDR2 is YSYEKL. CDR3 size: 15 residues. V shed 2 bases and J shed 3 bases, with 11 bases lying between them. This CDR3 is CASSQRGRDNQPQHF. The CDR3 DNA is TGCGCCAGCAGCCAAAGGGGCAGGGACAATCAGCCCCAGCATTTT.

The chain recombines TRBV3-1 (or the pseudogene TRBV3-2) with TRBJ2-7; either TRBD1 or TRBD2 may fit D (7 bases each). Germline loops: CDR1 LGHDT, CDR2 YNNKEL (reference sequence). There are 14 residues in the CDR3. V lost 4 bases and J lost 6, with 16 bases in between. CDR3 DNA sequence: TGTGCCAGCAGCCCCCCTGGCAGGGGGGGCGAGCAGTACTTC. Residues: CASSPPGRGGEQYF.

The J gene is TRBJ2-3, the V gene TRBV6-5; D remains unclear. Per the germline V gene, CDR1 is MNHEY and CDR2 is SVGAGI. The CDR3 runs to 13 residues. V dropped 6 bases and J dropped 2 bases, with 9 bases sitting between them. The CDR3 reads CASSSTNTDTQYF. The CDR3 DNA is TGTGCCAGCAGCTCCACCAACACAGATACGCAGTATTTT.

This clone was recorded once. This chain joins TRBV29-1 and TRBJ1-1, with TRBD1 identical over 7 bases. The CDR3 is 13 amino acids. With V trimmed by 7 bases and J by 1 base, 6 bases remained unmatched. Germline V CDR1 and CDR2: SQVTM, ANQGSEA. The CDR3 nucleotides are TGCAGCGGCGGCAGGGGGTGGAACACTGAAGCTTTCTTT. This codes for CSGGRGWNTEAFF.

In its sample, this clone was seen a few times. The DNA of the CDR3 is TGTGCCAGCAGTTTATCCTACACTGAAGCTTTCTTT. Encoded protein: CASSLSYTEAFF. The J gene is TRBJ1-1, the V gene TRBV12-3 or TRBV12-4; D call uncertain. V lost 2 bases, J lost 3 bases, and 4 bases lay in between. The CDR3 consists of 12 residues.

The chain joins TRBV9 to TRBJ2-2; D is undetermined. With 0 bases removed from V and 6 bases from J, the gap between germline ends came to 9 bases. Germline loops: CDR1 SGDLS, CDR2 YYNGEE. This CDR3 is built from 14 residues. CDR3: CASSVVEYAGELFF. The CDR3 DNA sequence: TGTGCCAGCAGCGTAGTGGAGTACGCCGGGGAGCTGTTTTTT.

This clone came up once. The chain couples TRBV6-6 to TRBJ2-4, with 9 bases matching TRBD1. CDR1 is MNHNY and CDR2 is SVGAGI in the germline V gene (reference sequence). Trimming took 8 bases from V and 7 from J; bases not matched to a gene: 12. CDR3 length: 15 residues. DNA for the CDR3: TGTGCCAGCCGACTAATTCCCGGGACAGGGAACATTCAGTACTTC. Amino acid sequence: CASRLIPGTGNIQYF.

The rearrangement links TRBV7-2 to TRBJ1-5; 7 nucleotides match TRBD1. The CDR3 runs 15 residues. Per the germline V gene, CDR1 is SGHTA and CDR2 is FQGNSA. Trimming at V came to 3 bases and at J to 5 bases, leaving 7 bases not matched to a gene. The CDR3 loop is CASSFDGTAYQPQHF. CDR3 coding DNA: TGTGCCAGCAGCTTCGACGGGACAGCTTATCAGCCCCAGCATTTT.

The rearrangement links TRBV6-5 to TRBJ1-3; D call uncertain. V lost 0 bases to trimming and J lost 1 base, with 7 bases between them. The CDR3 extends over 15 amino acids. Germline CDR1 and CDR2: MNHEY and SVGAGI. CDR3 protein: CASSYSLYSGNTIYF. The CDR3 DNA reads as TGTGCCAGCAGTTACTCGTTATATTCTGGAAACACCATATATTTT.

This clone was seen only once. The chain recombines TRBV3-1 (or the pseudogene TRBV3-2) with TRBJ1-1, with a possible D match to TRBD1 (6 bases). The germline V gene encodes CDR1 LGHDT and CDR2 YNNKEL (reference sequence). Trimming took 3 bases from V and 1 from J, leaving 15 bases between them. The CDR3 has 16 amino acids. This CDR3 is CASSHSRGGENTEAFF. For the CDR3, the DNA is TGTGCCAGCAGCCATTCGAGGGGGGGTGAGAACACTGAAGCTTTCTTT.

The J gene is TRBJ1-2, the V gene TRBV3-1 (or the pseudogene TRBV3-2); D is possibly TRBD1 (5 bases). Trimming pared 4 bases from V and 8 bases from J, leaving 17 bases between. Germline CDR1 reads LGHDT; CDR2 reads YNNKEL (reference sequence). The CDR3 runs to 14 residues. The CDR3, as DNA: TGTGCCAGCAGCCCCCCCGGCAGGGCGTTCGGCTACACCTTC. Protein: CASSPPGRAFGYTF.

The rearrangement uses TRBV5-5 and TRBJ2-1; D unclear. The V end lost 6 bases, the J end lost 7 bases, and 11 bases lay between the germline ends. CDR1 and CDR2 (germline): SGHKS, YYEKEE (reference sequence). This CDR3 comprises 12 residues. Here the CDR3 reads CASIASRNEQFF. CDR3 sequence (DNA): TGTGCCAGCATCGCCAGCCGGAATGAGCAGTTCTTC.

The V and J genes are TRBV12-3 or TRBV12-4 and TRBJ2-2, with D possibly TRBD2 on 5 matching bases. This CDR3 comprises 13 residues. The V gene lost 10 bases and the J gene lost 5 bases, with 14 bases spanning the gap. The CDR3 DNA sequence: TGTGCCACCCGGGGATCCGGGACCGGGGAGCTGTTTTTT. It encodes CATRGSGTGELFF.

The genes are TRBV6-5 and TRBJ1-1; D gene ambiguous. The germline V gene encodes CDR1 MNHEY and CDR2 SVGAGI. The CDR3 runs 13 residues. The germline V and J ends were trimmed by 9 bases and 0 bases, with 11 bases remaining between them. CDR3 nucleotides: TGTGCCAGTTTCTCAGGAGTGAACACTGAAGCTTTCTTT. It encodes CASFSGVNTEAFF.

Note on this clone: A junction end diverges from the germline sequence, so it may reflect a read error. The chain joins TRBV7-7 to TRBJ2-7; TRBD2 is a possible D gene (7 bases). Germline CDR1 SSHAT, CDR2 FNYEAQ (reference sequence). There are 15 residues in the CDR3. The CDR3 is CASSLRGGFPYEQYF. DNA of the CDR3: TGTGCTAGCAGCTTAAGGGGGGGCTTCCCCTACGAGCAGTACTTC.

This chain links TRBV29-1 with TRBJ1-2, with unresolved D. The CDR3 runs to 12 residues. Trimming took off 1 base at V and 8 bases at J, with 11 bases between the two ends. The germline V gene has CDR1 SQVTM and CDR2 ANQGSEA. CDR3: CSVEVRAMGYTF. In DNA, the CDR3 is TGCAGCGTTGAAGTACGGGCTATGGGCTACACCTTC. Complete variable domain (other parts from reference TRBV29-1 and TRBJ1-2): SAVISQKPSRDICQRGTSLTIQCQVDSQVTMMFWYRQQPGQSLTLIATANQGSEATYESGFVIDKFPISRPNLTFSTLTVSNMSPEDSSIYLCSVEVRAMGYTFGSGTRLTVV.

This chain joins TRBV19 and TRBJ2-1; D is perhaps TRBD2 (5 bases). With 3 bases removed from V and 4 bases from J, the gap between germline ends came to 13 bases. The CDR3 runs to 15 residues. The germline CDR1 and CDR2 sequences are LNHDA and SQIVND (reference sequence). CDR3 DNA sequence: TGTGCCAGTAGTATCATAAAAGGGAGTTACAATGAGCAGTTCTTC. It yields the protein CASSIIKGSYNEQFF.

The CDR3 region is CASSDNKWGMQDGELFF. CDR3 nucleotide sequence: TGTGCCAGCAGTGACAACAAATGGGGGATGCAAGACGGGGAGCTGTTTTTT. J is TRBJ2-2 and V is TRBV2; D might be TRBD1 or TRBD2, each matching 5 bases. The germline V and J ends were trimmed by 3 bases and 7 bases, with 21 bases remaining between them. This CDR3 spans 17 amino acids. CDR1 and CDR2 (germline): SNHLY, FYNNEI.

The chain carries TRBV4-1 and TRBJ2-7; 10 bases align to TRBD2. CDR1 is MGHRA and CDR2 is YSYEKL in the germline V gene. The CDR3 is 15 amino acids. V lost 0 bases, J lost 3 bases, and 2 bases stayed unmatched. The CDR3: CASSQDRTSGYEQYF. The CDR3, as DNA: TGCGCCAGCAGCCAAGACCGGACTAGCGGCTACGAGCAGTACTTC.